This entry lists 23 T cell receptor beta chains sequenced from one sample in a study of OX40 agonist ivuxolimab in advanced cancers. TCRdb's copy holds only in-frame clones and misses some; the assay was immunoSEQ multiplex PCR. The sample has some 86,000 clones, 91% seen once. The sequenced sample was CD4+ or CD8+ T cells sorted from blood, obtained in a trial of the OX40 agonist ivuxolimab. All receptors come from an adult with an advanced solid tumor such as melanoma, head and neck, liver or kidney cancer.

This clone has only one observation. V and J are TRBV21-1 and TRBJ1-1; no DNA check was done on the table's D call, TRBD1. TRBV21-1 is flagged as a pseudogene. This CDR3 region has 14 residues. CDR3 sequence reads: CASSSDRVNTEAFF. For the CDR3, the DNA is TGTGCCAGCAGCTCGGACAGGGTGAACACTGAAGCTTTCTTT.

The genes are TRBV10-3 and TRBJ2-7; no reliable D call. Germline CDR1 and CDR2: ENHRY and SYGVKD. This CDR3 comprises 13 residues. Trimming shortened V by 6 bases and J by 3 bases, and 12 bases separated the two germline ends. Here the CDR3 reads CAIRGDNFYEQYF. CDR3 nucleotides: TGTGCCATCAGAGGAGACAACTTCTACGAGCAGTACTTC.

The chain employs TRBV11-2 and TRBJ1-2; 7 bases are a match to TRBD1. The CDR3 is 13 residues long. V gave up 5 bases and J gave up 5 bases; unmatched junction bases: 5. Germline CDR1 reads SGHAT; CDR2 reads FQNNGV. The CDR3 here is CASSKGGVYGYTF. The CDR3 nucleotides read TGTGCCAGCAGCAAAGGGGGCGTATATGGCTACACCTTC.

The rearrangement joins TRBV7-9 to TRBJ2-1; tentatively, D is TRBD1 or TRBD2 (6 bases each). The V end was cut by 4 bases, the J end by 5 bases, with 21 bases between. Germline V gene sequence: CDR1 SEHNR, CDR2 FQNEAQ (reference sequence). This CDR3 has 17 amino acids. The CDR3: CASSSFGGGMGDNEQFF. The DNA of the CDR3 is TGTGCCAGCAGCTCCTTCGGAGGGGGGATGGGGGACAATGAGCAGTTCTTC.

The gene calls are TRBV21-1 and TRBJ2-1; the table assigns TRBD2, which was not confirmed against the DNA. TRBV21-1 is termed a pseudogene. The CDR3 runs to 13 residues. The CDR3 loop is CASTNLSEREQFF. The CDR3 DNA sequence: TGTGCCAGCACCAACCTTAGTGAGCGTGAGCAGTTCTTC.

The sample holds a few counts of this clone. The chain combines TRBV11-2 with TRBJ2-2; D is possibly TRBD1 (6 bases). The V end was cut by 6 bases, the J end by 1 base, with 9 bases between. CDR3 length equals 14 residues. Germline V lookup: CDR1 SGHAT, CDR2 FQNNGV. CDR3 sequence (DNA): TGTGCCAGCAGGCAACAGGGGAACACCGGGGAGCTGTTTTTT. As protein: CASRQQGNTGELFF.

V gene TRBV11-3 combines with J gene TRBJ2-7; possibly TRBD1 or TRBD2 for D (7 bases each). The germline CDR1 and CDR2 sequences are SGHNT and YENEEA. The V end lost 5 bases, the J end lost 3 bases, and 17 bases lay between the germline ends. The CDR3 contains 15 residues. The CDR3: CASSLGEGAIYEQYF. In DNA, the CDR3 is TGTGCCAGCAGCCTAGGGGAGGGGGCAATCTACGAGCAGTACTTC.

The genes are TRBV13 and TRBJ1-1; no definite D call. Looked up from germline, CDR1 is PRHDT and CDR2 is FYEKMQ (reference sequence). This CDR3 contains 16 residues. Trimming took off 0 bases at V and 0 bases at J, with 11 bases between the two ends. CDR3 residues: CASSLGSRVVNTEAFF. CDR3 bases: TGTGCCAGCAGCTTAGGATCACGCGTCGTGAACACTGAAGCTTTCTTT.

This clone was seen a single time. In nucleotides, the CDR3 is TGTGCCAGCAGCGTAGACGGTGGAGGGACCCAGTACTTC. Protein: CASSVDGGGTQYF. This chain uses TRBV9 with TRBJ2-5; the D gene is possibly TRBD2 (5 bases). The CDR3 contains 13 residues. Germline lookup yields CDR1 SGDLS and CDR2 YYNGEE. Trimming removed 0 bases from V and 7 bases from J, with 10 bases in between.

The chain employs TRBV25-1 and TRBJ1-1; TRBD1 is a possible D gene (5 bases). The CDR3 runs to 14 residues. Looked up from germline, CDR1 is MGHDK and CDR2 is SYGVNS. V was pared by 7 bases and J by 8 bases, with 20 bases between. The CDR3 is CASILGGSGQEAFF. CDR3 nucleotides: TGTGCCAGCATCCTTGGAGGGTCTGGACAAGAAGCTTTCTTT.

In this sample, this clone turned up once. The chain has TRBV5-1 and TRBJ1-3, with TRBD1 as a possible D gene (6 bases). Germline CDR1 SGHRS, CDR2 YFSETQ. This CDR3 spans 13 amino acids. The V end lost 2 bases, the J end lost 7 bases, and 10 bases lay between the germline ends. The CDR3 loop is CASSFGQTNTIYF. The CDR3 DNA reads TGCGCCAGCAGCTTTGGACAGACGAACACCATATATTTT.

This clone has only one observation. The CDR3 bases are TGTGCCAGCAGCCTACGAGAGACCCAGTACTTC. It encodes CASSLRETQYF. The V call is TRBV27, the J call TRBJ2-5; no reliable D call. Germline-derived CDR1 and CDR2 are MNHEY and SMNVEV (reference sequence). There are 11 residues in the CDR3. Trimming stripped 6 bases from V and 4 bases from J, with 6 bases between.

CDR3 residues: CSVSWGSSYNEQFF. The CDR3 region has the DNA TGCAGCGTTTCCTGGGGCAGCTCCTACAATGAGCAGTTCTTC. This chain joins TRBV29-1 and TRBJ2-1; D might be TRBD1 (5 bases). V was shortened by 5 bases and J by 0 bases, with 11 bases between the two germline ends. Per the germline V gene, CDR1 is SQVTM and CDR2 is ANQGSEA. The CDR3 loop spans 14 amino acids.

This rearrangement joins TRBV2 to TRBJ1-2; D ambiguous. This CDR3 is built from 14 residues. The germline V gene has CDR1 SNHLY and CDR2 FYNNEI. Trimming removed 2 bases from V and 8 bases from J, with 15 bases in between. The CDR3 protein is CASSEYIGRMGYTF. For the CDR3, the DNA is TGTGCCAGCAGTGAATATATAGGGAGGATGGGCTACACCTTC.

This clone was seen just once. The rearrangement links TRBV28 to TRBJ2-7; D unresolved. Trimming removed 5 bases from V and 4 bases from J, with 12 bases in between. Germline V gene data show CDR1 as MDHEN and CDR2 as SYDVKM. The CDR3 is 13 residues long. CDR3 in amino acids: CASSLSDGYEQYF. CDR3 in DNA: TGTGCCAGCAGTCTCTCGGACGGATACGAGCAGTACTTC.

The chain joins TRBV7-9 to TRBJ2-3; D gene uncertain. Per germline, CDR1 SEHNR and CDR2 FQNEAQ (reference sequence). The length of the CDR3 is 14 residues. V was cut by 7 bases and J by 10 bases, with 21 bases left in between. The CDR3 spells CASTLKKGPYSQYF. The CDR3 region has the DNA TGTGCCAGCACTTTAAAAAAGGGTCCATATTCGCAGTATTTT. The whole variable domain, remainder taken from reference TRBV7-9 and TRBJ2-3, is DTGVSQNPRHKITKRGQNVTFRCDPISEHNRLYWYRQTLGQGPEFLTYFQNEAQLEKSRLLSDRFSAERPKGSFSTLEIQRTEQGDSAMYLCASTLKKGPYSQYFGPGTRLTVL.

The chain couples TRBV6-6 to TRBJ2-7; 8 bases align to TRBD2. V was clipped by 7 bases and J by 1 base; unmatched bases: 6. Per germline, CDR1 MNHNY and CDR2 SVGAGI (reference sequence). The CDR3 loop spans 14 amino acids. The CDR3 region is CASTIAGLSYEQYF. In DNA form, the CDR3 reads TGTGCCAGCACCATAGCGGGATTATCCTACGAGCAGTACTTC.

This rearrangement joins TRBV25-1 to TRBJ2-7; D could derive from TRBD1 or TRBD2 (5 bases each). V was clipped by 6 bases and J by 0 bases, with 21 bases between them. Germline CDR1 and CDR2: MGHDK and SYGVNS. The CDR3 length is 17 residues. The CDR3 region is CASSRRDPITGSYEQYF. CDR3 in DNA: TGTGCCAGCAGCCGTCGGGACCCCATTACGGGCTCCTACGAGCAGTACTTC.

J is TRBJ2-4 and V is TRBV4-1; possible D gene TRBD1, 6 bases. Germline-derived CDR1 and CDR2 are MGHRA and YSYEKL. The CDR3 covers 17 residues. Trimming left V 4 bases short and J 0 bases short, with 16 bases between. CDR3 sequence reads: CASSPVGQSVAKNIQYF. The DNA of the CDR3 is TGCGCCAGCAGCCCCGTTGGACAGTCGGTAGCCAAAAACATTCAGTACTTC.

As DNA, the CDR3 is TGTGCCAGCAGCTCCAATACAGCGGTGAGCACAGATACGCAGTATTTT. Translating gives CASSSNTAVSTDTQYF. The genes are TRBV7-3 and TRBJ2-3; perhaps TRBD2 as D (5 bases). This CDR3 contains 16 residues. Germline V gene data show CDR1 as SGHTA and CDR2 as FQGTGA. Trimming took off 4 bases at V and 0 bases at J, with 14 bases between the two ends.

This CDR3 is CASKPGGDQETQYF. In nucleotides, the CDR3 is TGTGCCAGCAAGCCCGGGGGGGACCAAGAGACCCAGTACTTC. The genes are TRBV10-3 and TRBJ2-5; TRBD2 aligns across 8 bases. The V gene's germline CDR1 is ENHRY and CDR2 SYGVKD. This CDR3 comprises 14 residues. After removal of 10 bases from V and 0 bases from J, the junction contained 7 bases not matched to a gene.

This chain uses TRBV28 with TRBJ2-1; possible D gene TRBD2, 5 bases. Trimming stripped 7 bases from V and 5 bases from J, with 12 bases between. This CDR3 is 13 amino acids long. CDR1 is MDHEN and CDR2 is SYDVKM in the germline V gene. CDR3: CASKRIFNNEQFF. The CDR3 DNA is TGTGCCAGCAAGCGGATTTTCAACAATGAGCAGTTCTTC.

J is TRBJ2-1 and V is TRBV7-9; D uncertain. This CDR3 spans 13 amino acids. Trimming stripped 5 bases from V and 9 bases from J, with 14 bases between. CDR1 is SEHNR, CDR2 FQNEAQ, per germline (reference sequence). The CDR3 protein is CASSTSLGSEQFF. CDR3 nucleotides: TGTGCCAGCAGCACCAGTCTAGGGTCTGAGCAGTTCTTC.